The 19 T cell receptor beta chains presented below share a single source sample, sequenced in a study of graft-versus-host responses after intestinal transplantation. Graft tissue was processed to release intraepithelial and lamina propria lymphocytes. Measured with immunoSEQ multiplex PCR; TCRdb has only the in-frame clones, and not every one. The repertoire holds tens of thousands of clones, roughly 90% seen once, with approximately 19% in the top ten. The input for sequencing was ileum tissue, taken around seven months after intestinal transplant. These receptors were collected from a human patient who received an intestinal transplant, so some T cells may come from the graft donor.

The V call is TRBV5-1, the J call TRBJ2-3; TRBD2 might be the D (5 bases). The CDR3 is made up of 13 amino acids. Germline V gene sequence: CDR1 SGHRS, CDR2 YFSETQ. V was trimmed by 3 bases and J by 3 bases, leaving 8 bases between them. CDR3 amino acids: CASSSGETDTQYF. The CDR3 bases are TGCGCCAGCAGCTCCGGGGAAACAGATACGCAGTATTTT.

The genes are TRBV11-3 and TRBJ2-1, with TRBD2 identical over 8 bases. The CDR3 runs to 15 residues. Germline CDR1 SGHNT, CDR2 YENEEA. The ends lost 5 bases at V and 1 base at J; junction bases unmatched: 4. CDR3 DNA: TGTGCCAGCAGCCCGGGGGGGGCTTCCTACAATGAGCAGTTCTTC. As protein: CASSPGGASYNEQFF.

This sequence joins TRBV11-2 and TRBJ2-7; perhaps TRBD1 as D (6 bases). Germline-derived CDR1 and CDR2 are SGHAT and FQNNGV. Trimming took off 2 bases at V and 0 bases at J, with 11 bases between the two ends. This CDR3 is 15 amino acids long. This chain's CDR3 is CASSLFVDSSYEQYF. The CDR3 bases are TGTGCCAGCAGCTTATTTGTGGACAGCTCCTACGAGCAGTACTTC.

V gene TRBV5-1 combines with J gene TRBJ1-2, with TRBD1 matching 12 bases. This CDR3 is 15 amino acids long. Germline V gives CDR1 SGHRS, CDR2 YFSETQ. V shed 3 bases, J shed 4 bases, and the junction held 4 bases outside the gene matches. This chain's CDR3 is CASSSGQGAGYGYTF. The CDR3 coding sequence is TGCGCCAGCAGCTCGGGACAGGGGGCGGGCTATGGCTACACCTTC. The complete variable domain, with remaining parts taken from reference TRBV5-1 and TRBJ1-2, reads KAGVTQTPRYLIKTRGQQVTLSCSPISGHRSVSWYQQTPGQGLQFLFEYFSETQRNKGNFPGRFSGRQFSNSRSEMNVSTLELGDSALYLCASSSGQGAGYGYTFGSGTRLTVV.

This chain connects TRBV27 to TRBJ2-3; 9 bases agree with TRBD1. Germline trimming cut 2 bases from V and 2 bases from J; bases unmatched to any gene: 8. The CDR3 is 17 amino acids. In germline, CDR1 is MNHEY, CDR2 SMNVEV (reference sequence). Here the CDR3 reads CASSLLVGQGNTDTQYF. The DNA for the CDR3 is TGTGCCAGCAGTTTACTCGTAGGACAGGGGAACACAGATACGCAGTATTTT.

In this sample, this clone turned up a few times. J is TRBJ2-2 and V is TRBV6-1, with D possibly matching TRBD1 (5 bases). V lost 6 bases and J 6 bases, leaving 11 bases between the germline ends. The V gene's germline CDR1 is MNHNS and CDR2 SASEGT. The CDR3 covers 13 residues. The DNA of the CDR3 is TGTGCCAGCAGCCGCTTAGGGGCCGGGGAGCTGTTTTTT. This translates into CASSRLGAGELFF.

This clone has just a few counts. The chain couples TRBV18 to TRBJ2-7; 7 bases match TRBD1. Per the germline V gene, CDR1 is KGHSH and CDR2 is LQKENI. CDR3 length: 14 amino acids. Trimming took 6 bases from V and 1 from J; bases not matched to a gene: 6. The CDR3 is CASSGDRLSYEQYF. The CDR3 bases are TGTGCCAGCTCGGGGGACAGACTATCCTACGAGCAGTACTTC.

The V and J genes are TRBV6-5 and TRBJ2-7; 9 nucleotides match TRBD2. There are 16 residues in the CDR3. Germline V gives CDR1 MNHEY, CDR2 SVGAGI. Trimming at V came to 0 bases and at J to 3 bases, leaving 6 bases not matched to a gene. The CDR3 loop is CASSYSTSGGIYEQYF. For the CDR3, the DNA is TGTGCCAGCAGTTACTCGACGAGCGGGGGGATCTACGAGCAGTACTTC.

The rearrangement uses TRBV6-1 and TRBJ1-5; D is unresolved. The CDR3 spans 15 residues. In germline, CDR1 is MNHNS, CDR2 SASEGT. The V end lost 4 bases, the J end lost 7 bases, and 17 bases lay between the germline ends. The CDR3 coding sequence is TGTGCCAGCAGTGCGAGGACCTTCTCGGGGCAGCCCCAGCATTTT. Amino acids: CASSARTFSGQPQHF.

The chain uses TRBV15 and TRBJ1-4, with 12 bases aligning to TRBD1. The junction had 4 bases not matched to a gene; V was cut back by 3 bases and J by 8 bases. There are 15 residues in the CDR3. The V gene's germline CDR1 is LNHNV and CDR2 YYDKDF (reference sequence). In DNA form, the CDR3 reads TGTGCCACCAGCAGGGGGACAGGGGGCCGGGAAAAACTGTTTTTT. Protein: CATSRGTGGREKLFF.

The V and J genes are TRBV5-4 and TRBJ2-3; TRBD1 aligns across 8 bases. CDR1 is SGHNT, CDR2 YYREEE, per germline (reference sequence). The CDR3 contains 15 residues. The trim removed 4 bases at V and 1 base at J, leaving 5 bases unmatched. The CDR3 DNA reads as TGTGCCAGCAGCCCAGGGGGCGCCGGCACAGATACGCAGTATTTT. Amino acids: CASSPGGAGTDTQYF.

The rearrangement uses TRBV7-7 and TRBJ2-7; TRBD2 is a possible D gene (6 bases). The CDR3 contains 16 residues. Germline V CDR1 and CDR2: SSHAT, FNYEAQ (reference sequence). The V and J ends lost 2 bases and 1 base respectively, with 15 bases between them. The CDR3 DNA reads TGTGCCAGCAGCTTATACCTGGGGGGTAGGTCCTACGAGCAGTACTTC. Protein sequence: CASSLYLGGRSYEQYF.

This chain joins TRBV4-1 and TRBJ2-2; no reliable D call. The germline V gene encodes CDR1 MGHRA and CDR2 YSYEKL. The CDR3 is made up of 14 amino acids. V was clipped by 2 bases and J by 2 bases, with 6 bases between them. CDR3 sequence reads: CASSQLLNTGELFF. CDR3 coding DNA: TGCGCCAGCAGCCAACTCCTAAACACCGGGGAGCTGTTTTTT.

The rearrangement uses TRBV5-1 and TRBJ1-1; no clear D. The CDR3 length is 15 residues. The V gene's germline CDR1 is SGHRS and CDR2 YFSETQ. The germline V and J ends were trimmed by 0 bases and 8 bases, with 17 bases remaining between them. This CDR3 is CASSLAGPDLGEAFF. CDR3 DNA sequence: TGCGCCAGCAGCTTGGCAGGACCAGATTTGGGGGAAGCTTTCTTT.

The rearrangement uses TRBV5-4 and TRBJ2-1; TRBD2 matches 9 bases. The CDR3 runs to 15 residues. Germline loops: CDR1 SGHNT, CDR2 YYREEE (reference sequence). The ends lost 2 bases at V and 5 bases at J; junction bases unmatched: 5. CDR3 loop: CASSFPSGDHNEQFF. CDR3 DNA sequence: TGTGCCAGCAGCTTTCCTAGCGGGGACCACAATGAGCAGTTCTTC.

In its sample, this clone was seen once. V usage is TRBV27 and J usage is TRBJ2-7; TRBD1 matches 9 bases. CDR1 is MNHEY, CDR2 SMNVEV, per germline (reference sequence). This CDR3 comprises 16 residues. The V and J ends lost 3 bases and 3 bases, in that order; junction bases with no gene match: 9. CDR3 bases: TGTGCCAGCAGTTTCGGGCCGGGACAGGGACGCTACGAGCAGTACTTC. It yields the protein CASSFGPGQGRYEQYF.

The V call is TRBV18, the J call TRBJ2-3; TRBD1 matches at 10 bases. Looked up from germline, CDR1 is KGHSH and CDR2 is LQKENI. The CDR3 spans 15 residues. V was pared by 6 bases and J by 1 base, with 4 bases of the junction left unmatched. The CDR3 region is CASSQTGGGTDTQYF. CDR3 nucleotides: TGTGCCAGCTCCCAGACAGGGGGCGGCACAGATACGCAGTATTTT.

The J gene is TRBJ2-5, the V gene TRBV7-9; TRBD2 matches 12 bases. From germline, CDR1 is SEHNR and CDR2 FQNEAQ (reference sequence). The CDR3 runs 15 residues. With 5 bases clipped from V and 2 bases from J, the junction kept 3 bases outside the gene matches. The CDR3 nucleotides read TGTGCCAGCAGCGAGACTAGCGGGGGTCAAGAGACCCAGTACTTC. Its protein product is CASSETSGGQETQYF.

The gene calls are TRBV5-1 and TRBJ2-7; no reliable D call. Between the trimmed V and J ends, which lost 1 base and 6 bases, there was a span of 14 bases. From germline, CDR1 is SGHRS and CDR2 YFSETQ. The CDR3 extends over 14 amino acids. The CDR3 spells CASSLIGLASEQYF. DNA for the CDR3: TGCGCCAGCAGCTTGATCGGGTTGGCTAGCGAGCAGTACTTC.